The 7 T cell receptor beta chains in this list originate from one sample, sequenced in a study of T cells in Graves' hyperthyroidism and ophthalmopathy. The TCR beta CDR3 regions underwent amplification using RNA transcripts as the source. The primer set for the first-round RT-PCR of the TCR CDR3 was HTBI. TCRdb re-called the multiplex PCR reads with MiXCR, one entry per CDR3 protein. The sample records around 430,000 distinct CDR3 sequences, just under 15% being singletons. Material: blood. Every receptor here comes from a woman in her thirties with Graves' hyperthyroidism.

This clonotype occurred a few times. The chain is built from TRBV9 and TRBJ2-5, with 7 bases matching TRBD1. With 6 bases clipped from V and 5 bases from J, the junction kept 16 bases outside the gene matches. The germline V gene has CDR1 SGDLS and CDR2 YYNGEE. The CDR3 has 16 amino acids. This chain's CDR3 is CASTPNGQAGLETQYF. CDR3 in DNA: TGTGCCAGCACCCCTAATGGACAGGCCGGGTTGGAGACCCAGTACTTC.

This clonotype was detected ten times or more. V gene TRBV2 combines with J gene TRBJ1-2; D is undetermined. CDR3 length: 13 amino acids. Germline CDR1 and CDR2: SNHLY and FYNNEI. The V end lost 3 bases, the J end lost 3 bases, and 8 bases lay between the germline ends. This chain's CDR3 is CASSDAADYGYTF. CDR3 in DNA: TGTGCCAGCAGTGATGCGGCGGACTATGGCTACACCTTC.

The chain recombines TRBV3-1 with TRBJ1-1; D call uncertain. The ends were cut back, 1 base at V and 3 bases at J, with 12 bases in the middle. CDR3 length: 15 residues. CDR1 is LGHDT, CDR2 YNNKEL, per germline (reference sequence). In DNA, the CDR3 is TGTGCCAGCAGCCAAGTGAGTTCAGCCGACACTGAAGCTTTCTTT. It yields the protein CASSQVSSADTEAFF.

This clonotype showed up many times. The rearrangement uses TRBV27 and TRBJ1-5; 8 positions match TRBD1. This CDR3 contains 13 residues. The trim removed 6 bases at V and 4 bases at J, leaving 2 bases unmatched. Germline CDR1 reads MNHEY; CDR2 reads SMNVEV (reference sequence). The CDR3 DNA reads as TGTGCCAGCAGCAACAGGGGGAATCAGCCCCAGCATTTT. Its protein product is CASSNRGNQPQHF.

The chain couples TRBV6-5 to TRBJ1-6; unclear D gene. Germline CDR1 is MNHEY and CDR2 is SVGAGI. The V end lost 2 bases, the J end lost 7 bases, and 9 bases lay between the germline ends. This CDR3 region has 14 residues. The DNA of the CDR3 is TGTGCCAGCAGTTACCTGGGGTCAAATTCACCCCTCCACTTT. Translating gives CASSYLGSNSPLHF.

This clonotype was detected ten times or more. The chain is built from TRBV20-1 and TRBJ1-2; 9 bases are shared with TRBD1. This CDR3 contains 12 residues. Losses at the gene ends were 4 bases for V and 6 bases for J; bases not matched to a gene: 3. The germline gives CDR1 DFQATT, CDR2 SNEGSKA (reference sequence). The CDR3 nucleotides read TGCAGTGCTACAACAGGGGGCGATGGCTACACCTTC. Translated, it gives CSATTGGDGYTF.

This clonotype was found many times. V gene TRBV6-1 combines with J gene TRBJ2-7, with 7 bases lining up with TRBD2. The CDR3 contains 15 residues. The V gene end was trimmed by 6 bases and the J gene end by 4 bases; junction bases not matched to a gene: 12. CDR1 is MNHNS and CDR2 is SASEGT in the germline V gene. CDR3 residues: CASRPRGGGPYEQYF. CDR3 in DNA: TGTGCCAGCAGACCACGTGGGGGAGGGCCGTACGAGCAGTACTTC.